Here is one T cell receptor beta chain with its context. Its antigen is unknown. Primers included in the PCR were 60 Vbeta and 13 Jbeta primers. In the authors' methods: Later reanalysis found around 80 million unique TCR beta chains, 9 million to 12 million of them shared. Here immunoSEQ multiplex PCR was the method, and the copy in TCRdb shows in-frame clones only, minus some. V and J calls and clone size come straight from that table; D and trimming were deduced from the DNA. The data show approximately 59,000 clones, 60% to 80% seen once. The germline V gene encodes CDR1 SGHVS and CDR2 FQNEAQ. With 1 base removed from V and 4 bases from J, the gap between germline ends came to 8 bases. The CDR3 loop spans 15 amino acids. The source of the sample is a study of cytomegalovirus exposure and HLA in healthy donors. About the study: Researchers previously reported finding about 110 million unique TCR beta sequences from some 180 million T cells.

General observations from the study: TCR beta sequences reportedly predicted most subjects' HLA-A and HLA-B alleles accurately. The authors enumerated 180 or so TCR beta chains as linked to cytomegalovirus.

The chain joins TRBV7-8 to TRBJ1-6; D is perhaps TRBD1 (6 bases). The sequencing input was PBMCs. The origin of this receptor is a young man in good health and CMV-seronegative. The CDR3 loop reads CASSLVRGYNSPLHF. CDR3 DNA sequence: TGTGCCAGCAGCTTAGTCAGGGGTTATAATTCACCCCTCCACTTT.